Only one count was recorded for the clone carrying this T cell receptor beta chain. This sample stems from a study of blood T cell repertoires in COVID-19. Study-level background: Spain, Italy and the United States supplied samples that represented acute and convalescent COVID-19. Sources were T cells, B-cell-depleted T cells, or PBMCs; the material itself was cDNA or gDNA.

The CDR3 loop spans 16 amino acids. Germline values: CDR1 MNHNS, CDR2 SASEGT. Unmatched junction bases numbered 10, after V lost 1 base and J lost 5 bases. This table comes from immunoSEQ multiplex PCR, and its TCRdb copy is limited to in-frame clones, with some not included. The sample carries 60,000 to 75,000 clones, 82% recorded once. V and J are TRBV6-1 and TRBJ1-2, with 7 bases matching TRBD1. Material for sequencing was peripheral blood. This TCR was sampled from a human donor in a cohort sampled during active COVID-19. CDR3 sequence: CASSEEILGGRYGYTF. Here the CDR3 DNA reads TGTGCCAGCAGTGAAGAAATCCTAGGGGGCAGATATGGCTACACCTTC.